Detailed here is one TCR beta chain. Its antigen is not identified. The CDR3 sequence is 14 residues long. The method was immunoSEQ multiplex PCR; TCRdb's version includes in-frame clones alone and lacks a portion of them. Of 67,000 or so clones in the sample, roughly 84% are singletons; the top ten hold over 8%. These data originate in a study of T cell responses to AZD1222 COVID-19 vaccine. Regarding the study as a whole: CD4 TCRs covered the whole spike, strongest at regions 160-218 and 743-854. Donors were chiefly white British, with a greater number of females, and clonal diversity was perhaps underestimated. Two AZD1222 administrations were followed by greater Spike-specific TCR breadth and depth.

The sequences come from peripheral blood, collected on day 0 of AZD1222 vaccination. The clonotype was recovered from an adult in good health. This chain joins TRBV12-2 and TRBJ2-7; the DNA was not used to check the table's D call, TRBD2. TRBV12-2 is noted as a pseudogene. CDR3 coding DNA: TGTGCAAGTCTCAGAGGGGGGGACTCCTACGAGCAGTACTTC. Translating it yields CASLRGGDSYEQYF.